This paragraph covers one TCR beta chain sequence. What it recognizes is unknown. The treatment: oral pan-JAK inhibitor, 5-10 mg twice daily. Punch biopsies of lesional scalp, plus peripheral blood, were taken from alopecia areata patients. V gave up 1 base and J gave up 0 bases, with 16 bases separating them. This CDR3 has 17 amino acids. Germline V gene data show CDR1 as GTSNPN and CDR2 as SVGIG (reference sequence). Sequencing used cDNA as its template, made by extracting RNA and reverse transcribing it. This table comes from immunoSEQ multiplex PCR, and its TCRdb copy is limited to in-frame clones, with some not included. The data contain 200,000 to 250,000 clones, under 70% of them singletons. This record belongs to a study of CD8+ T cells in alopecia areata. Regarding the study as a whole: Among patients, TCR sharing was less clear than in mice, a difference possibly due in part to HLA diversity in the patient population. Only a single nonresponder existed, so baseline CD8+ expansion links stay unclear. Higher clonality and more expanded CD8+ clones appeared in lesional than normal scalp.

Source: CD4+ T cells sorted from blood, taken at week 44, from a patient treated with tofacitinib. The sequence derives from a human donor with alopecia areata. The rearrangement joins TRBV30 to TRBJ1-5, with TRBD1 as a possible D gene (6 bases). CDR3 bases: TGTGCCTGGAGTGAAGTGGGACATACTTCTAGCAATCAGCCCCAGCATTTT. Translating gives CAWSEVGHTSSNQPQHF.